The sequence of this T cell receptor beta chain was determined in a study of cytomegalovirus exposure and HLA in healthy donors. Study conclusions and caveats: Reportedly, cytomegalovirus status was diagnosed with high sensitivity and specificity. Among TCR sequences, most were rare, though some public TCRs appeared in many donors. In vitro assays verified that three CMV-associated chains recognized CMV antigens specifically. It was found in a later analysis that first-cohort TCR clusters tended to co-occur in the 95 to 150 validation repertoires.

Assay used: immunoSEQ multiplex PCR; TCRdb lists only in-frame clones, some missing. The table lists 110,000 or so clones, 70% to 90% of them singletons. As regards this clone: The antigen is unknown.

Trimming left V 5 bases short and J 6 bases short, with 9 bases between. The CDR3 runs 12 residues. The germline CDR1 and CDR2 sequences are MNHNS and SASEGT. The sequencing input was PBMCs. The gene calls are TRBV6-1 and TRBJ2-3; D may be TRBD1 (6 bases). The TCR originated in a man aged 18 to 29 in good health and CMV-seropositive. CDR3 DNA: TGTGCCAGCAGTACAGGGTTTGATACGCAGTATTTT. Amino acid sequence: CASSTGFDTQYF.